Listed here are 10 T cell receptor beta chains from one sample, sequenced in a study of T cells in Graves' hyperthyroidism and ophthalmopathy. TCR beta CDR3 regions were amplified from RNA. The HTBI set primed first-round TCR CDR3 RT-PCR. TCRdb re-analysed the multiplex PCR reads in MiXCR, keeping a single row per CDR3 protein. The data show about 400,000 distinct CDR3 sequences, roughly 25% seen once. The source material was blood. These receptor sequences come from a middle-aged man with Graves' hyperthyroidism.

The chain couples TRBV6-1 to TRBJ2-1; perhaps TRBD2 as D (5 bases). Per germline, CDR1 MNHNS and CDR2 SASEGT. This CDR3 is built from 14 residues. V gave up 5 bases and J gave up 5 bases, with 13 bases separating them. The DNA of the CDR3 is TGTGCCAGCAGTTTAATGGCGGGCGACAATGAGCAGTTCTTC. It encodes CASSLMAGDNEQFF.

The table lists this clonotype with a count of one. V and J are TRBV27 and TRBJ2-3; 11 bases line up with TRBD2. Per germline, CDR1 MNHEY and CDR2 SMNVEV (reference sequence). The CDR3 covers 16 residues. V shed 4 bases and J 5 bases; nucleotides not matched to a gene: 8. CDR3 residues: CASSSRLAGRQDTQYF. CDR3 coding DNA: TGTGCCAGCAGTTCCAGACTAGCGGGACGTCAAGATACGCAGTATTTT.

The gene calls are TRBV5-1 and TRBJ2-7; no clear D gene. The V gene's germline CDR1 is SGHRS and CDR2 YFSETQ. Trimming removed 3 bases from V and 3 bases from J, with 10 bases in between. The CDR3 spans 13 residues. The CDR3 region has the DNA TGCGCCAGCAGCTCGGCAGGCTTCTACGAGCAGTACTTC. Protein product: CASSSAGFYEQYF. Drawing the rest from reference TRBV5-1 and TRBJ2-7, the complete variable domain is KAGVTQTPRYLIKTRGQQVTLSCSPISGHRSVSWYQQTPGQGLQFLFEYFSETQRNKGNFPGRFSGRQFSNSRSEMNVSTLELGDSALYLCASSSAGFYEQYFGPGTRLTVT.

J is TRBJ1-5 and V is TRBV3-1; D gene uncertain. V lost 0 bases and J 9 bases, leaving 12 bases between the germline ends. CDR1 LGHDT and CDR2 YNNKEL come from the germline V gene (reference sequence). CDR3 length: 14 amino acids. The CDR3 reads CASSQEPAMGPQHF. The CDR3 DNA reads TGTGCCAGCAGCCAAGAGCCCGCGATGGGGCCCCAGCATTTT.

This clonotype was seen many times. The V call is TRBV28, the J call TRBJ2-7; TRBD1 might be the D (6 bases). The V and J ends lost 1 base and 4 bases respectively, with 14 bases between them. The germline V gene has CDR1 MDHEN and CDR2 SYDVKM. This CDR3 region has 15 residues. The CDR3 region has the DNA TGTGCCAGCAGTTTATATGGTGGCAGGGGTTACGAGCAGTACTTC. Its translation: CASSLYGGRGYEQYF.

This clonotype was observed a handful of times. The genes are TRBV7-2 and TRBJ2-3, with 7 nucleotides matching TRBD1. Germline loops: CDR1 SGHTA, CDR2 FQGNSA. V shed 5 bases, J shed 9 bases, and the junction held 5 bases outside the gene matches. The CDR3 contains 12 residues. The CDR3 nucleotides are TGTGCCAGCAGCCAGACCAGGGGGACGCAGTATTTT. Its protein product is CASSQTRGTQYF.

This clonotype was observed many times. The rearrangement uses TRBV2 and TRBJ2-5; TRBD2 might be the D (6 bases). With 7 bases removed from V and 1 base from J, the gap between germline ends came to 13 bases. The CDR3 loop spans 14 amino acids. Germline-derived CDR1 and CDR2 are SNHLY and FYNNEI. The CDR3 reads CASIASEFQETQYF. In DNA, the CDR3 is TGTGCCAGCATCGCTAGCGAGTTCCAAGAGACCCAGTACTTC.

This clonotype was counted a few times. The gene calls are TRBV6-1 and TRBJ2-5; TRBD2 matches at 12 bases. This CDR3 contains 15 residues. V shed 8 bases and J 5 bases; nucleotides not matched to a gene: 9. Germline V gives CDR1 MNHNS, CDR2 SASEGT. The CDR3 loop reads CASRSSSGRGETQYF. For the CDR3, the DNA is TGTGCCAGCCGATCGTCTAGCGGGAGGGGGGAGACCCAGTACTTC.

The genes are TRBV6-1 and TRBJ2-3; D might be TRBD2 (5 bases). The CDR3 has 16 amino acids. Per germline, CDR1 MNHNS and CDR2 SASEGT. V lost 5 bases, J lost 4 bases, and 19 bases lay in between. The CDR3 loop reads CASSNTGFSGADTQYF. The CDR3 coding sequence is TGTGCCAGCAGTAATACGGGGTTTTCTGGAGCAGATACGCAGTATTTT.

The gene calls are TRBV20-1 and TRBJ1-5; tentative D call: TRBD1 (6 bases). The CDR3 consists of 13 residues. V shed 6 bases and J shed 0 bases, with 9 bases lying between them. Germline V gives CDR1 DFQATT, CDR2 SNEGSKA (reference sequence). CDR3 coding DNA: TGCAGTGCAACAGGGATTAGCAATCAGCCCCAGCATTTT. Amino acids: CSATGISNQPQHF.